This T cell receptor beta chain was observed in a study of CD8+CD57+ T cells in acquired aplastic anemia. Study-level background: Quantities of DNA derived from sorted CD4+ and CD8+ cells averaged about 3.2 ug.

TCR beta VDJ and CDR3 profiles were obtained from a genomic DNA template. TCRdb reprocessed the reads via MiXCR and lists one record per CDR3 protein. Of under 350,000 distinct CDR3 sequences listed, around three fifths are singletons. Germline V gene data show CDR1 as MNHEY and CDR2 as SVGAGI. The CDR3 is 12 amino acids in total, end residues counted. As regards this clonotype: Because the CDR3 is missing its conserved closing phenylalanine or tryptophan, this is likely a read error. Because the CDR3's place on the DNA is in doubt, the DNA is left out and the CDR3 is given as listed by TCRdb.

The clonotype comes from a human donor with severe aplastic anemia or a healthy control (not recorded which). The chain recombines TRBV6-5 with TRBJ1-2; the DNA was not used to check the table's D call, TRBD1. The material sequenced was sorted CD4+, CD8+, or CD8+CD57+ T cells (not recorded which) from PBMCs. The CDR3 loop is CASSGSRDRYRG.